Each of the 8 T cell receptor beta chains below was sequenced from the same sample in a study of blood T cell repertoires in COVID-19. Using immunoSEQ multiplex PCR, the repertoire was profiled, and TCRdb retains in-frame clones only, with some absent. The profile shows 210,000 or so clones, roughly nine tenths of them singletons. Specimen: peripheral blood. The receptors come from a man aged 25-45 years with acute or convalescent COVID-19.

CDR3 amino acids: CASRGTRDTQETQYF. The DNA of the CDR3 is TGTGCCAGCAGAGGAACACGGGACACCCAAGAGACCCAGTACTTC. The genes are TRBV7-2 and TRBJ2-5; a possible D gene is TRBD1 (6 bases). Trimming took 6 bases from V and 1 from J, leaving 15 bases between them. CDR3 length equals 15 residues. Germline values: CDR1 SGHTA, CDR2 FQGNSA.

This chain's CDR3 is CASTHAQNNSPLHF. As DNA, the CDR3 is TGTGCCAGCACCCACGCCCAGAACAATTCACCCCTCCACTTT. This rearrangement joins TRBV6-6 to TRBJ1-6; D not certain. Looked up from germline, CDR1 is MNHNY and CDR2 is SVGAGI (reference sequence). V gave up 7 bases and J gave up 7 bases, with 14 bases separating them. The CDR3 runs 14 residues.

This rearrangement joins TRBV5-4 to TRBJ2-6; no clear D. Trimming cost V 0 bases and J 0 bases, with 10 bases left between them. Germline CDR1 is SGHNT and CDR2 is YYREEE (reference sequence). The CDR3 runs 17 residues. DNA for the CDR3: TGTGCCAGCAGCTTGGCAGAATCTAGCTCTGGGGCCAACGTCCTGACTTTC. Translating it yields CASSLAESSSGANVLTF.

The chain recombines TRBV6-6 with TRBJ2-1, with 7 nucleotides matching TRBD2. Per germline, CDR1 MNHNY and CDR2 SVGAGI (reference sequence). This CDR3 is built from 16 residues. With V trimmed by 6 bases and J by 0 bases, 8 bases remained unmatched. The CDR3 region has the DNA TGTGCCAGCAGACCACTAGCGTCGGACTCCTACAATGAGCAGTTCTTC. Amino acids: CASRPLASDSYNEQFF.

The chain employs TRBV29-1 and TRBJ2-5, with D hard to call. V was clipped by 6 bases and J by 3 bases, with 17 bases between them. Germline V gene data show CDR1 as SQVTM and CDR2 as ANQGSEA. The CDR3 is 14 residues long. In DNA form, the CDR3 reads TGCAGCGTCGAAAGACCGACCGACAAAGAGACCCAGTACTTC. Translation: CSVERPTDKETQYF.

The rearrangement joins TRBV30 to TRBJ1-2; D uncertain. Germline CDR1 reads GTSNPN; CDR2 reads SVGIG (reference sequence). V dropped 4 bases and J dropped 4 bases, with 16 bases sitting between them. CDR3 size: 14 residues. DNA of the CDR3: TGTGCCTGGACCCCGGGAGACTTCGGCTATGGCTACACCTTC. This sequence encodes CAWTPGDFGYGYTF.

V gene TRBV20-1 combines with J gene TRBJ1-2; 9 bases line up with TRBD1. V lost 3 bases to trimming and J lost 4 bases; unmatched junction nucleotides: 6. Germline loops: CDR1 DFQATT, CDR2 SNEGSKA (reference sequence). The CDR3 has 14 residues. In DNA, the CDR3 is TGCAGTGCTAGTAGGGGACAGGGAGGCTATGGCTACACCTTC. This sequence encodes CSASRGQGGYGYTF.

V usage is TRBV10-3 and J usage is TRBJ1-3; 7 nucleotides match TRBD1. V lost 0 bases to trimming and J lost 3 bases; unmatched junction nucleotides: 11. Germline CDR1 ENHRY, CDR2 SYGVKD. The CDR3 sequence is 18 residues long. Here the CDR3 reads CAISESTPRTGFGNTIYF. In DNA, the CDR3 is TGTGCCATCAGTGAGTCGACTCCCCGGACAGGTTTTGGAAACACCATATATTTT.